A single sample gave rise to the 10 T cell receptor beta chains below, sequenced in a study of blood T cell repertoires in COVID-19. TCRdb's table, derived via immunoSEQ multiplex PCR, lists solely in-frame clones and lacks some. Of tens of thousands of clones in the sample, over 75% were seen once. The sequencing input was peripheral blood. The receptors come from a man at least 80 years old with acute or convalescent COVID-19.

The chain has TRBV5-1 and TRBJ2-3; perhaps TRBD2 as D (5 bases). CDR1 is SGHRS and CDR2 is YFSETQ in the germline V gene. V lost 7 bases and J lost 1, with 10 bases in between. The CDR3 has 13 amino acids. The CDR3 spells CASATLGTDTQYF. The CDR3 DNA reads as TGCGCCAGCGCAACACTAGGCACAGATACGCAGTATTTT.

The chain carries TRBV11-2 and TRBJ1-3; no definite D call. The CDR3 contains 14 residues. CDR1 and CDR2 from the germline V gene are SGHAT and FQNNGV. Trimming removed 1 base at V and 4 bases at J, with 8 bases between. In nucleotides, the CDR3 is TGTGCCAGCAGCTTAGGAGGGAGGGGAAACACCATATATTTT. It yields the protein CASSLGGRGNTIYF.

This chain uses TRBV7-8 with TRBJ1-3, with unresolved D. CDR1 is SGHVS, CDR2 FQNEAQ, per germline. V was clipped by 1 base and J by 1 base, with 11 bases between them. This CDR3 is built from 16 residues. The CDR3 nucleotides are TGTGCCAGCAGCTTAGGGGTGGCGGCATCTGGAAACACCATATATTTT. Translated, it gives CASSLGVAASGNTIYF.

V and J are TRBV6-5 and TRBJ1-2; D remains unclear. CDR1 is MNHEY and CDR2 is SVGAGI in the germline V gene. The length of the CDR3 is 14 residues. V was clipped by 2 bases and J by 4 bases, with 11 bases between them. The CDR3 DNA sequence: TGTGCCAGCAGTTACGTCCGGGTCCTCTATGGCTACACCTTC. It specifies CASSYVRVLYGYTF.

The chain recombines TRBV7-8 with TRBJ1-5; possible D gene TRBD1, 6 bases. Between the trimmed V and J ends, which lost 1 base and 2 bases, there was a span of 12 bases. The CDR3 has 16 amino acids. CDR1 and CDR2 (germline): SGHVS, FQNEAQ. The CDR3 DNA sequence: TGTGCCAGCAGCTTAGTTCCGACAGGAGGCAATCAGCCCCAGCATTTT. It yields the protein CASSLVPTGGNQPQHF.

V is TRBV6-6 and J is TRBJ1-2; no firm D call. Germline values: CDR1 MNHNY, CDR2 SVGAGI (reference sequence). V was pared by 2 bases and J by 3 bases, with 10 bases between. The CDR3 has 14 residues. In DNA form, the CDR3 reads TGTGCCAGCAGTTACAAAACAGATTACTATGGCTACACCTTC. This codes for CASSYKTDYYGYTF.

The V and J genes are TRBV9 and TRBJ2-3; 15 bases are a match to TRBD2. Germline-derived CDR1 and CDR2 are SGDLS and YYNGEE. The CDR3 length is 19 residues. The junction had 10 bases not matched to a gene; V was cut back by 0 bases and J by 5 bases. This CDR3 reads CASSVATGTSGGRGDTQYF. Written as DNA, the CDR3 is TGTGCCAGCAGCGTAGCTACCGGGACTAGCGGGGGGCGGGGAGATACGCAGTATTTT.

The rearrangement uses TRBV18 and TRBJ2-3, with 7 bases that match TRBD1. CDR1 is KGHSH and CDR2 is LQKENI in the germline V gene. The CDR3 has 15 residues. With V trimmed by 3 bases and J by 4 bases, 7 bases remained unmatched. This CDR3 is CASSPSTGLADTQYF. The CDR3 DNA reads TGTGCCAGCTCACCGTCGACAGGGTTGGCAGATACGCAGTATTTT. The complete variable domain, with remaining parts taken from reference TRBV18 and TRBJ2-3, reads NAGVMQNPRHLVRRRGQEARLRCSPMKGHSHVYWYRQLPEEGLKFMVYLQKENIIDESGMPKERFSAEFPKEGPSILRIQQVVRGDSAAYFCASSPSTGLADTQYFGPGTRLTVL.

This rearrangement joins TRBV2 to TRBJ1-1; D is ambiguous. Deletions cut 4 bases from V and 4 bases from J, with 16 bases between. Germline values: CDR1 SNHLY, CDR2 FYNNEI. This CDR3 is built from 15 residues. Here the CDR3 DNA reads TGTGCCAGCAGTGCCTCAAGAGGGAGGATCACTGAAGCTTTCTTT. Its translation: CASSASRGRITEAFF.

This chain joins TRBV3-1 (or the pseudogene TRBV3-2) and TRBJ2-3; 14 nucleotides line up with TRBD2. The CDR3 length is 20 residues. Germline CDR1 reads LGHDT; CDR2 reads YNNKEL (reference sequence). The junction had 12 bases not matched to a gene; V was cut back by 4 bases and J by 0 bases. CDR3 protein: CASSPRTSGGLSVSTDTQYF. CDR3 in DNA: TGTGCCAGCAGCCCGCGGACTAGCGGGGGGCTTTCAGTTAGCACAGATACGCAGTATTTT.